This T cell receptor beta chain was retrieved from a study of Ad26.COV2.S vaccination and SARS-CoV-2 variants. Turning to the study itself: The study gave Ad26.COV2.S intramuscularly, once or twice 56 days apart.

Only in-frame clones appear in the TCRdb table, and some are missing; sequencing was by immunoSEQ multiplex PCR. There are 380,000 or so clones in the sample; approximately 86% occur only once, and about 11% lies in the top ten. Comments on this clone: Different DNA sequences within this sample yield the same CDR3.

This sample's treatment: roughly 19 received Ad26.COV2.S at low or high dose, single or two shots; about 5 received placebo; per-sample allocation not given. Specimen acquisition occurred on day 63 following the initial vaccine or placebo injection. This CDR3 contains 12 residues. Looked up from germline, CDR1 is MNHEY and CDR2 is SMNVEV (reference sequence). The germline V and J ends were trimmed by 2 bases and 6 bases, with 5 bases remaining between them. The sample consisted of peripheral blood, taken in a trial of Ad26.COV2.S vaccine versus placebo. The chain combines TRBV27 with TRBJ2-1; D unresolved. The origin of this receptor is a person aged 18-65 years who received the Ad26.COV2.S COVID-19 vaccine or a placebo. The CDR3 DNA is TGTGCCAGCAGTTTACTAGGCAATGAGCAGTTCTTC. It is translated as CASSLLGNEQFF.